This T cell receptor (beta chain) is drawn from a study of blood T cell repertoires in COVID-19. Overall study: There were acute and convalescent COVID-19 samples, and they came from the United States, Italy and Spain. PBMCs, B-cell-depleted T cells, or T cells were the source of the cDNA or gDNA that made up the material.

Per the study methods: Nucleated cell number was recorded as an estimate derived from reference gene primer amplification. Generated by immunoSEQ multiplex PCR, the TCRdb table keeps only in-frame clones and is missing some. V and J calls and clone size are given by that table; D and trimming were obtained from the DNA. The table records roughly 49,000 clones, around four fifths of them present only once. The source is a woman older than 75 with acute or convalescent COVID-19. What was sequenced was peripheral blood.

This chain's CDR3 is CASSQWTVNTEAFF. The CDR3 DNA reads TGTGCCAGCAGTCAATGGACAGTGAACACTGAAGCTTTCTTT. V gene TRBV7-9 combines with J gene TRBJ1-1; tentative D call: TRBD1 (6 bases). The germline CDR1 and CDR2 sequences are SEHNR and FQNEAQ (reference sequence). CDR3 length: 14 residues. V lost 6 bases and J lost 0, with 11 bases in between.